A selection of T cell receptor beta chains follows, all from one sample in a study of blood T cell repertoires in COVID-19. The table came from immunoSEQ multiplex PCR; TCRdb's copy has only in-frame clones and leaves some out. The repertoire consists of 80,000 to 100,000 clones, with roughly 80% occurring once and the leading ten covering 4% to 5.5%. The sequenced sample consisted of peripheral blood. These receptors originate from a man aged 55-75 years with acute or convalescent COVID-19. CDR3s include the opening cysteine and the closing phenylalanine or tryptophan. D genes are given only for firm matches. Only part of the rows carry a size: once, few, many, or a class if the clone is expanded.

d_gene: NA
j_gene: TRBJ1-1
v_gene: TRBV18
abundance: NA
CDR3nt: TGTGCCAGCTCAGGGAACAGGGCGGGGAACACTGAAGCTTTCTTT
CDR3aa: CASSGNRAGNTEAFF

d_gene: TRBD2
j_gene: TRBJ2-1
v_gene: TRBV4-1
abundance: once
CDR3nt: TGCGCCAGCAGCCAAACTAGCGGGCTTGTCAATGAGCAGTTCTTC
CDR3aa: CASSQTSGLVNEQFF

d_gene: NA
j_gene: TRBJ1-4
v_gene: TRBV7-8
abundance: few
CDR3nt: TGTGCCAGCAGCCATCAGATAACGAATGAAAAACTGTTTTTT
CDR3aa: CASSHQITNEKLFF

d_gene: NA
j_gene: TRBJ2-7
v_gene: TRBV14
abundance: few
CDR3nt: TGTGCCAGCAGCCACCCCGAAGGCCGGGACTCCTACGAGCAGTACTTC
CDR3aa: CASSHPEGRDSYEQYF

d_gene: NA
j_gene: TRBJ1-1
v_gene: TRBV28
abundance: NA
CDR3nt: TGTGCCAGCAGGTCCCAGATGAACACTGAAGCTTTCTTT
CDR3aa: CASRSQMNTEAFF

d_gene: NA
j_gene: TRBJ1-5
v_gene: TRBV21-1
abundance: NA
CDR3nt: TGTGCCAGCAGCAAAGATCGTTGGGGCTATCAGCCCCAGCATTTT
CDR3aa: CASSKDRWGYQPQHF

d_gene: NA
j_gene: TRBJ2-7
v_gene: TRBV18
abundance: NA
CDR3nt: TGTGCCAGCTCAGCAGGGTTGGCCTCCTACGAGCAGTACTTC
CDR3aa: CASSAGLASYEQYF

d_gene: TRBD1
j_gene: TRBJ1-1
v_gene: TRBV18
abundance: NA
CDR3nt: TGTGCCAGCTCACCAGAAGGACAGGGCTACACTGAAGCTTTCTTT
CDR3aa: CASSPEGQGYTEAFF

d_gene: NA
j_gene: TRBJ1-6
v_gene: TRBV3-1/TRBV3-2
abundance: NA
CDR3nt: TGTGCCAGCAGCCAAGATGTGAAGGGACATAGTTCACCCCTCCACTTT
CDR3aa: CASSQDVKGHSSPLHF

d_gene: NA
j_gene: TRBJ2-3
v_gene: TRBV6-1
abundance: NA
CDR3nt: TGTGCCAGCAGTGAATCTTTACAGGCCGCCACAGATACGCAGTATTTT
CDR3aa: CASSESLQAATDTQYF

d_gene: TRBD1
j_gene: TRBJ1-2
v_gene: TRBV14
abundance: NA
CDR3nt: TGTGCCAGCAGCCCCCGGGACAGGGCCTATGGCTACACCTTC
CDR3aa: CASSPRDRAYGYTF

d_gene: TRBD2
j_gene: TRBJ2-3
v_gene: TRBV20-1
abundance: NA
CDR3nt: TGCAGTGCTAGTGGTCGGGCTAGCGGTCTCCTAGGGGAGCAGTATTTT
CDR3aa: CSASGRASGLLGEQYF

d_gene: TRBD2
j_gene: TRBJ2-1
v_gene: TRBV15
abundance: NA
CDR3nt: TGTGCCACCAGCAGAGAAGCGGGACCTGAGAATGAGCAGTTCTTC
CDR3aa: CATSREAGPENEQFF

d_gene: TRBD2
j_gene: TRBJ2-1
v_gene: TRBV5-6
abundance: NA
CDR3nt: TGTGCCAGCAGCAGTCCGGGACTAGGGACCAAGGATGAGCAGTTCTTC
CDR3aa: CASSSPGLGTKDEQFF

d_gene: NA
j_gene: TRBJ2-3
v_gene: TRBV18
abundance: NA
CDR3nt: TGTGCCAGCTCAATTAGCCTTACAGATACGCAGTATTTT
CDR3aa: CASSISLTDTQYF

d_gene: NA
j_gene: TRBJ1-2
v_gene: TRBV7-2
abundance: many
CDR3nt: TGTGCCAGCAGCTCCACCTGGAGGCCAGGGGATGGCTACACCTTC
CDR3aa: CASSSTWRPGDGYTF

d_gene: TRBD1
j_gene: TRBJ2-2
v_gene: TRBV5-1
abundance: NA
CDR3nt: TGCGCCAGCAGCTGGACAGGGACCGGGGAGCTGTTTTTT
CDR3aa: CASSWTGTGELFF

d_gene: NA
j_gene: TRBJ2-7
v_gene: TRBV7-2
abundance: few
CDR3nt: TGTGCCAGCAGCTTTTCCCCAACCTACGAGCAGTACTTC
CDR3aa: CASSFSPTYEQYF

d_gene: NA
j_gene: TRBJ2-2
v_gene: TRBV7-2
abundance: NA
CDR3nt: TGTGCCAGCAGCTCGGACACCGGGGAGCTGTTTTTT
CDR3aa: CASSSDTGELFF

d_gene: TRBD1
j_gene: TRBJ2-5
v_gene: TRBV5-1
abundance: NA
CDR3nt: TGCGCCAGCAGCTTGCTAGGGGGCCTCCAAGAGACCCAGTACTTC
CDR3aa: CASSLLGGLQETQYF

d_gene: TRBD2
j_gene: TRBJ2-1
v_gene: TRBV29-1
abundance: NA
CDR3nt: TGCAGCGTTGGTGGTAGCGGGAGTTTTACGTACAATGAGCAGTTCTTC
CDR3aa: CSVGGSGSFTYNEQFF